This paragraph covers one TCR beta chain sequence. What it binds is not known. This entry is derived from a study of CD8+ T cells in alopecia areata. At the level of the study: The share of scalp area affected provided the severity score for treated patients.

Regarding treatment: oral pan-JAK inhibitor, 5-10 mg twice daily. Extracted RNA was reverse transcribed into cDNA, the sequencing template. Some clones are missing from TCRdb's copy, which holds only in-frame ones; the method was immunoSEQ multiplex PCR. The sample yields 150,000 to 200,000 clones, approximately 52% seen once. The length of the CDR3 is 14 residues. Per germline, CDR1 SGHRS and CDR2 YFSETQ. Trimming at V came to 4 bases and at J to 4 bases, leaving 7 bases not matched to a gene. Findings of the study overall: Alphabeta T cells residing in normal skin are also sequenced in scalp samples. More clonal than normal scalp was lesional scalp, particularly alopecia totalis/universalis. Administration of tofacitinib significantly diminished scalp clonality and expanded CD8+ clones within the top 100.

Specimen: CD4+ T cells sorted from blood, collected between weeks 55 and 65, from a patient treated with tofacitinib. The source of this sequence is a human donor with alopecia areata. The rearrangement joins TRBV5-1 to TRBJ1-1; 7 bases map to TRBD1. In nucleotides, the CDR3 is TGCGCCAGCAGCAGACAGGGTGTCGGCACTGAAGCTTTCTTT. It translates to CASSRQGVGTEAFF.